This entry lists 3 T cell receptor beta chains sequenced from one sample in a study of T cells after posttransplantation cyclophosphamide. The protocol was immunoSEQ multiplex PCR, while the TCRdb copy is restricted to in-frame clones and leaves out a portion. Counted here are tens of thousands of clones, more than 70% occurring once; the ten biggest clones make up roughly 2.8%. The sample comprised PBMCs. The receptors come from a man aged 25 to 45 with a blood cancer, CMV-positive, and with a related stem cell donor.

This chain links TRBV15 with TRBJ2-7; 11 bases agree with TRBD2. This CDR3 has 15 residues. Trimming took 5 bases from V and 3 from J; bases not matched to a gene: 6. Germline assignment: CDR1 LNHNV and CDR2 YYDKDF (reference sequence). The CDR3 loop is CATSLPGTSGYEQYF. As DNA, the CDR3 is TGTGCCACCAGCTTGCCCGGGACTAGCGGCTACGAGCAGTACTTC.

J is TRBJ2-7 and V is TRBV7-3; D is uncertain. V gave up 1 base and J gave up 10 bases, with 14 bases separating them. There are 13 residues in the CDR3. Looked up from germline, CDR1 is SGHTA and CDR2 is FQGTGA. The CDR3 here is CASSLNPRSSQYF. CDR3 DNA sequence: TGTGCCAGCAGCTTAAATCCCCGGTCCTCTCAGTACTTC.

Here the CDR3 DNA reads TGTGCCAGCAGCTTGTGGCCGGGGTATGAGCAGTTCTTC. It translates to CASSLWPGYEQFF. The chain is built from TRBV5-6 and TRBJ2-1, with D perhaps TRBD2 (5 bases). Germline CDR1 is SGHDT and CDR2 is YYEEEE. The CDR3 consists of 13 residues. The V end was cut by 1 base, the J end by 8 bases, with 10 bases between.